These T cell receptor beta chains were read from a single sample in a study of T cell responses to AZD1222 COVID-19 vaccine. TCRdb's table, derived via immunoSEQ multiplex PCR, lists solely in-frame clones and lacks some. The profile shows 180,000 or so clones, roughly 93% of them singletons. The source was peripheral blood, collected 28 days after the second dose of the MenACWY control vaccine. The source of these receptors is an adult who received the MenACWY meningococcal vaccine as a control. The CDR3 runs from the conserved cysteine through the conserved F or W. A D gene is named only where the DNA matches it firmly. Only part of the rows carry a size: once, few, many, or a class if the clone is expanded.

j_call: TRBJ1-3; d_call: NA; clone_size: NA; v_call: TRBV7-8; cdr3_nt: TGTGCCAGCAGCTTAACGAAGGGAAACACCATATATTTT; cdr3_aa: CASSLTKGNTIYF
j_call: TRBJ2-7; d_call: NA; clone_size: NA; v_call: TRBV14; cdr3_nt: TGTGCCAGCAGCCAAGGGGGAGGAAGCGTGGAGCAGTACTTC; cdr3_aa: CASSQGGGSVEQYF
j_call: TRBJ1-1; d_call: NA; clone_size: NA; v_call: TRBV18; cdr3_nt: TGTGCCAGCTCACCACCGGGGCGGAAAGCTTTCTTT; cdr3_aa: CASSPPGRKAFF
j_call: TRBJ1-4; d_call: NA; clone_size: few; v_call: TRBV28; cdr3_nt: TGTGCCAGCAGTCGAGGGGGAGTTGAAAAACTGTTTTTT; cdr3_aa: CASSRGGVEKLFF
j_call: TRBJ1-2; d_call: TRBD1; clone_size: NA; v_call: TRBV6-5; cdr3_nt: TGTGCCAGCAGCTCAGGGGGTATGATCTATGGCTACACCTTC; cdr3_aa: CASSSGGMIYGYTF
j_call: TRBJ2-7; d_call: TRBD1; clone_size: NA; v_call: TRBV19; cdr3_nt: TGTGCCAGTAGTATTACGGACAGGGCCTACGAGCAGTACTTC; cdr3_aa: CASSITDRAYEQYF
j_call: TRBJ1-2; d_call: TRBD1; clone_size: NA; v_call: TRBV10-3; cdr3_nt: TGTGCCATCAGTGAGTCGGGACAGGGAGCGAACTATGGCTACACCTTC; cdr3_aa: CAISESGQGANYGYTF
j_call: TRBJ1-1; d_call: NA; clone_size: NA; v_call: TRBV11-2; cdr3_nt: TGTGCCAGCAGCTGGACTGGGAACACTGAAGCTTTCTTT; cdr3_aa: CASSWTGNTEAFF
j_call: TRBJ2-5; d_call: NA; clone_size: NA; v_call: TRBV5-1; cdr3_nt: TGCGCCAGCAGCTTGGGAACGGATCAGAAAGAGACCCAGTACTTC; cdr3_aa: CASSLGTDQKETQYF
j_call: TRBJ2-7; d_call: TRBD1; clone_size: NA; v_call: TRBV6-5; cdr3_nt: TGTGCCAGCAGTAAAATAACAGGGGGCGAGCAGTACTTC; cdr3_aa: CASSKITGGEQYF